This TCR beta chain was sequenced in a study of post-analysis software for immune sequencing data. Study-wide findings and caveats: Included in a set of a few TRBV segments more frequent in patients than controls were TRBV5-6, TRBV5-1 and TRBV20-1.

This clonotype occurred a few times. As yet, its antigen is unknown. Germline V gene lookup returns CDR1 SNHLY and CDR2 FYNNEI. V dropped 9 bases and J dropped 5 bases, with 17 bases sitting between them. The CDR3 has 14 amino acids. Incorporated into the TCR beta cDNA libraries were unique molecular identifiers, which served to reduce PCR and sequencing biases. TCRdb redid the calling of the PCR reads with MiXCR, one entry per CDR3 protein. This table has 600,000 to 750,000 distinct CDR3 sequences, 55% to 60% appearing once. The TCR sequence derives from a girl aged 2 to 10 with multiple sclerosis. Material: blood. V and J are TRBV2 and TRBJ1-5; TRBD1 might be the D (5 bases). The CDR3 here is CASSAGRPYQPQHF. The CDR3, as DNA: TGTGCCAGTTCCGCGGGGCGCCCCTATCAGCCCCAGCATTTT.